There are many counts of the clone carrying this TCR beta chain. CDR3 length: 16 amino acids. V shed 2 bases, J shed 7 bases, and the junction held 9 bases outside the gene matches. The germline V gene encodes CDR1 KGHSH and CDR2 LQKENI. The sample belongs to a study of T cells in Graves' hyperthyroidism and ophthalmopathy. The source material, RNA transcripts, was used to amplify TCR beta CDR3 regions. The HTBI set primed first-round TCR CDR3 RT-PCR. TCRdb itself ran the multiplex PCR reads through MiXCR, one entry per CDR3 protein. The sample holds under 350,000 distinct CDR3 sequences, about 17% seen once. Patients affected by ophthalmopathy presented a Clinical Activity Score of at least 3, a NOSPECS grade of at least 4, and disease duration below 3 months. Source material for PBMCs was roughly 10 ml fresh peripheral blood.

The sequencing input was blood. The sequence came from a woman aged 55-69 years with Graves' ophthalmopathy. The chain has TRBV18 and TRBJ2-1; 9 bases are a match to TRBD2. The DNA for the CDR3 is TGTGCCAGCTCACCAGGCCTAGCGGGGTACAGAAATGAGCAGTTCTTC. Its translation is CASSPGLAGYRNEQFF.